Below are 21 T cell receptor beta chains sequenced from a single sample in a study of cytomegalovirus exposure and HLA in healthy donors. The PCR was carried out with 60 Vbeta primers and 13 Jbeta primers. Sequenced by immunoSEQ multiplex PCR; TCRdb stores in-frame clones only, minus some. Altogether 60,000 to 75,000 clones are present, about 73% being singletons, with the ten largest covering around 10%. The sequenced material came from PBMCs. The receptors were gathered from a woman in her sixties in good health and CMV-seropositive.

A few counts support this clone. The chain couples TRBV6-1 to TRBJ1-5, with TRBD1 as a possible D gene (5 bases). V dropped 8 bases and J dropped 5 bases, with 16 bases sitting between them. CDR3 length: 14 residues. Germline V gene sequence: CDR1 MNHNS, CDR2 SASEGT. The CDR3 is CASSSGAIDQPQHF. The CDR3 bases are TGTGCCAGCTCAAGCGGGGCGATTGATCAGCCCCAGCATTTT.

The rearrangement joins TRBV6-6 to TRBJ1-3, with D perhaps matching TRBD1 (5 bases). The CDR3 runs 14 residues. V dropped 5 bases and J dropped 0 bases, with 8 bases sitting between them. Germline V gives CDR1 MNHNY, CDR2 SVGAGI (reference sequence). The CDR3 spells CASSRDYSGNTIYF. The CDR3, as DNA: TGTGCCAGCAGTCGGGACTACTCTGGAAACACCATATATTTT.

This clone has only one observation. V is TRBV7-2 and J is TRBJ2-7, with D unclear. Germline V gives CDR1 SGHTA, CDR2 FQGNSA. CDR3 length: 11 residues. The germline V and J ends were trimmed by 5 bases and 3 bases, with 5 bases remaining between them. The CDR3 DNA sequence: TGTGCCAGCAGCCGCGACTACGAGCAGTACTTC. Amino acid sequence: CASSRDYEQYF.

This clone occurred once. The V and J genes are TRBV20-1 and TRBJ1-5, with D maybe TRBD1 (6 bases). V lost 3 bases to trimming and J lost 15 bases, with 12 bases between them. Germline CDR1 and CDR2: DFQATT and SNEGSKA (reference sequence). The CDR3 consists of 10 residues. CDR3 in DNA: TGCAGTGCTAGCGGACCAGGGGCGCATTTT. Amino acid sequence: CSASGPGAHF.

The rearrangement joins TRBV2 to TRBJ1-3; TRBD1 matches at 8 bases. V dropped 6 bases and J dropped 0; count of bases not matched to a gene: 7. Germline CDR1 SNHLY, CDR2 FYNNEI. This CDR3 is built from 16 residues. DNA for the CDR3: TGTGCCAGCAGCCTGGGGACAGGCCTCTCTGGAAACACCATATATTTT. Protein: CASSLGTGLSGNTIYF.

The chain links TRBV6-1 to TRBJ2-3, with D perhaps matching TRBD2 (6 bases). Germline values: CDR1 MNHNS, CDR2 SASEGT. The CDR3 is 15 residues long. Trimming cost V 8 bases and J 2 bases, with 17 bases left between them. The DNA for the CDR3 is TGTGCCAGCGTCCCTTCGGGGGTCCCCACAGATACGCAGTATTTT. Its protein is CASVPSGVPTDTQYF.

This clone was detected only a few times. The rearrangement joins TRBV2 to TRBJ1-5; D might be TRBD1 (5 bases). Germline V CDR1 and CDR2: SNHLY, FYNNEI. V gave up 6 bases and J gave up 11 bases, with 11 bases separating them. The CDR3 runs 11 residues. CDR3 residues: CASSPPGAQHF. DNA for the CDR3: TGTGCCAGCAGCCCTCCGGGGGCCCAGCATTTT. The whole variable domain, filled in from reference TRBV2 and TRBJ1-5, reads EPEVTQTPSHQVTQMGQEVILRCVPISNHLYFYWYRQILGQKVEFLVSFYNNEISEKSEIFDDQFSVERPDGSNFTLKIRSTKLEDSAMYFCASSPPGAQHFGDGTRLSIL.

The V and J genes are TRBV6-5 and TRBJ2-3; D is uncertain. Trimming cost V 1 base and J 6 bases, with 11 bases left between them. CDR1 and CDR2 (germline): MNHEY, SVGAGI. This CDR3 has 14 residues. The CDR3 sequence is CASSYFDNSDTQYF. The DNA for the CDR3 is TGTGCCAGCAGTTACTTCGACAATTCCGATACGCAGTATTTT.

The chain has TRBV19 and TRBJ1-6; perhaps TRBD1 as D (6 bases). V was trimmed by 5 bases and J by 4 bases, leaving 9 bases between them. Germline V gene lookup returns CDR1 LNHDA and CDR2 SQIVND (reference sequence). The CDR3 has 14 amino acids. The CDR3 nucleotides are TGTGCCAGTAGTCCAAGGGGGTATAATTCACCCCTCCACTTT. This gives the protein CASSPRGYNSPLHF.

The chain is built from TRBV6-5 and TRBJ1-1; D might be TRBD1 (6 bases). Trimming left V 6 bases short and J 5 bases short, with 16 bases between. The CDR3 consists of 14 residues. Germline loops: CDR1 MNHEY, CDR2 SVGAGI. CDR3 DNA sequence: TGTGCCAGCAGACAATCGTTCCAGGGGACTGAAGCTTTCTTT. It translates to CASRQSFQGTEAFF.

To note about this clone: Other DNA variants within this sample encode the same CDR3. The chain links TRBV6-5 to TRBJ1-4; no clear D. From germline, CDR1 is MNHEY and CDR2 SVGAGI. V dropped 6 bases and J dropped 4 bases, with 12 bases sitting between them. This CDR3 is built from 14 residues. The CDR3 is CASRPTGSNEKLFF. CDR3 DNA: TGTGCCAGCAGACCGACGGGGAGTAATGAAAAACTGTTTTTT.

The V and J genes are TRBV5-1 and TRBJ2-1; the match to TRBD2 covers 8 bases. Trimming took 0 bases from V and 9 from J; bases not matched to a gene: 11. This CDR3 contains 16 residues. In germline, CDR1 is SGHRS, CDR2 YFSETQ. CDR3 region: CASSLGSFGLAGEQFF. As DNA, the CDR3 is TGCGCCAGCAGCTTGGGATCTTTTGGTCTAGCGGGTGAGCAGTTCTTC.

The chain recombines TRBV15 with TRBJ1-1; TRBD1 aligns across 8 bases. V shed 6 bases and J 0 bases; nucleotides not matched to a gene: 6. CDR3 length: 15 residues. Germline V gene sequence: CDR1 LNHNV, CDR2 YYDKDF (reference sequence). The DNA of the CDR3 is TGTGCCACCAGTAGGGACAGGATCATGAACACTGAAGCTTTCTTT. Translation: CATSRDRIMNTEAFF.

The DNA for the CDR3 is TGCGCCAGCAGCCTAACGGGACAGGGGAATCACGAGCAGTACTTC. Translation gives CASSLTGQGNHEQYF. The rearrangement joins TRBV5-1 to TRBJ2-7; 10 nucleotides line up with TRBD1. Losses at the gene ends were 4 bases for V and 5 bases for J; bases not matched to a gene: 9. Germline CDR1 and CDR2: SGHRS and YFSETQ. The CDR3 extends over 15 amino acids.

This sequence joins TRBV11-2 and TRBJ2-7; 7 nucleotides match TRBD1. This CDR3 has 14 amino acids. With 5 bases clipped from V and 2 bases from J, the junction kept 6 bases outside the gene matches. Germline V gene sequence: CDR1 SGHAT, CDR2 FQNNGV. This CDR3 reads CASSPGTVTYEQYF. CDR3 bases: TGTGCCAGCAGCCCCGGGACAGTCACCTACGAGCAGTACTTC.

This clone is medium-sized within its sample. The rearrangement uses TRBV6-5 and TRBJ2-1; D unresolved. Trimming stripped 6 bases from V and 0 bases from J, with 6 bases between. This CDR3 region has 13 residues. From germline, CDR1 is MNHEY and CDR2 SVGAGI. Here the CDR3 DNA reads TGTGCCAGCAGCCTCTCCTCCTACAATGAGCAGTTCTTC. It yields the protein CASSLSSYNEQFF.

The chain employs TRBV19 and TRBJ2-3, with 8 bases fitting TRBD2. There are 14 residues in the CDR3. Unmatched junction bases numbered 8, after V lost 7 bases and J lost 5 bases. Germline V gives CDR1 LNHDA, CDR2 SQIVND (reference sequence). The CDR3 nucleotides read TGTGCCAGTACCTCCCGCCTAGCGGGAGATACGCAGTATTTT. Residues: CASTSRLAGDTQYF.

The gene calls are TRBV19 and TRBJ1-6, with 7 bases that match TRBD1. The ends lost 4 bases at V and 9 bases at J; junction bases unmatched: 9. CDR1 and CDR2 from the germline V gene are LNHDA and SQIVND (reference sequence). The CDR3 length is 15 residues. The CDR3 DNA reads as TGTGCCAGTAGTACTCCGACAGGGAGTGCTTCACCCCTCCACTTT. Its protein is CASSTPTGSASPLHF.

The chain carries TRBV7-2 and TRBJ2-2; D call uncertain. CDR1 and CDR2 from the germline V gene are SGHTA and FQGNSA. This CDR3 is built from 14 residues. Trimming removed 5 bases from V and 2 bases from J, with 9 bases in between. The CDR3: CASSGRINTGELFF. In DNA form, the CDR3 reads TGTGCCAGCAGCGGCAGGATTAACACCGGGGAGCTGTTTTTT.

V usage is TRBV6-1 and J usage is TRBJ1-5; possible D gene TRBD1, 6 bases. Trimming pared 7 bases from V and 0 bases from J, leaving 13 bases between. The CDR3 is made up of 15 amino acids. Germline values: CDR1 MNHNS, CDR2 SASEGT. The CDR3 reads CASTKQGNSNQPQHF. The CDR3 nucleotides are TGTGCCAGCACCAAACAGGGCAATAGCAATCAGCCCCAGCATTTT.

The chain couples TRBV7-9 to TRBJ2-5; 7 nucleotides align to TRBD2. The J call may be wrong; the DNA end is better matched by TRBJ2-7. CDR3 length: 15 residues. Germline values: CDR1 SEHNR, CDR2 FQNEAQ (reference sequence). CDR3 bases: TGTGCCAGCAGCCAGACAGCGGGGAACATAAACGAGCAGTACTTC. This sequence encodes CASSQTAGNINEQYF.